What follows describes a single T cell receptor (beta chain). The CDR3 extends over 14 amino acids. CDR1 and CDR2 (germline): SGHRS, YFSETQ. V gave up 0 bases and J gave up 4 bases, with 10 bases separating them. This table comes from immunoSEQ multiplex PCR, and its TCRdb copy is limited to in-frame clones, with some not included. The profile shows fewer than 30,000 clones, more than 90% of them singletons. The record originates from a study of T cell changes during pregnancy in multiple sclerosis. Material: CD4+ T cells from peripheral blood mononuclear cells, obtained in the first trimester of pregnancy. This sequence was found in a female donor with multiple sclerosis, enrolled in a pregnancy study. V is TRBV5-1 and J is TRBJ1-1, with D unresolved. CDR3 nucleotide sequence: TGCGCCAGCAGCTTGGAACTCGGGGTCACTGAAGCTTTCTTT. Its protein product is CASSLELGVTEAFF.